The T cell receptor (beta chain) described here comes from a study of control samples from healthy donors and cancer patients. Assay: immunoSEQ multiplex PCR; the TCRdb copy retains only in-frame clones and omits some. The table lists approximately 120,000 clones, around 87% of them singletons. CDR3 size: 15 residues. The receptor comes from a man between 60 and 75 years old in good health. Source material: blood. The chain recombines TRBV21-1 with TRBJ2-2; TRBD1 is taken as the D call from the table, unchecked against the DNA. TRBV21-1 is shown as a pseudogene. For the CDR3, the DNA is TGTGCCAGCACTTGGGACACCACGAACACCGGGGAGCTGTTTTTT. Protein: CASTWDTTNTGELFF.